This passage covers 17 T cell receptor beta chains from one sample sequenced in a study of low-dose radiotherapy and immunotherapy resistance in tumors. Gene-specific TRAV and TRBV primers were used for first-strand cDNA, covering alpha and beta chains. PCR amplification of the TCRs was performed with Phusion for 15 to 25 PCR cycles, and it relied on a constant-region primer together with a V-primer adapter. TCRdb reprocessed the reads with MiXCR, giving one entry per CDR3 protein. The data hold 11,000 or so distinct CDR3 sequences, with 45% to 55% observed a single time. Every receptor here comes from a human donor with advanced metastatic prostate, ovarian, gallbladder or colorectal cancer (not recorded which). This table probably holds off-target reads from a library built for another chain.

The chain uses TRBV5-1 and TRBJ1-5; 7 bases are shared with TRBD1. CDR3 length equals 13 residues. Trimming took 4 bases from V and 6 from J; bases not matched to a gene: 4. CDR1 and CDR2 from the germline V gene are SGHRS and YFSETQ. CDR3: CASSLTGTQPQHF. The CDR3 DNA is TGCGCCAGCAGCCTGACAGGGACTCAGCCCCAGCATTTT.

This clonotype was counted only a few times. This chain connects TRBV5-1 to TRBJ1-2, with D perhaps TRBD1 (5 bases). CDR3 length: 13 amino acids. Trimming stripped 4 bases from V and 2 bases from J, with 9 bases between. Germline V gene lookup returns CDR1 SGHRS and CDR2 YFSETQ. This CDR3 reads CASSPRTNYGYTF. Written as DNA, the CDR3 is TGCGCCAGCAGCCCCCGGACAAACTATGGCTACACCTTC.

The chain's CDR3 is CSVGGGGTDTQYF. CDR3 sequence (DNA): TGCAGCGTTGGCGGGGGAGGCACAGATACGCAGTATTTT. The gene calls are TRBV29-1 and TRBJ2-3; TRBD2 aligns across 7 bases. The CDR3 totals 13 residues. J was trimmed by 1 base and V by 4 bases; bases with no gene match: 2. Germline V gene data show CDR1 as SQVTM and CDR2 as ANQGSEA.

This clonotype appeared a few times. J is TRBJ2-3 and V is TRBV5-4; 7 bases fit TRBD1. After removal of 4 bases from V and 3 bases from J, the junction contained 14 bases not matched to a gene. This CDR3 region has 17 residues. Germline CDR1 SGHNT, CDR2 YYREEE (reference sequence). DNA of the CDR3: TGTGCCAGCAGCCGCCCCGGGGACAGCTCTAGGACAGATACGCAGTATTTT. Translation gives CASSRPGDSSRTDTQYF.

The chain has TRBV7-9 and TRBJ1-2, with 8 bases identical to TRBD1. The CDR3 runs 15 residues. Germline CDR1 reads SEHNR; CDR2 reads FQNEAQ (reference sequence). V dropped 1 base and J dropped 4; count of bases not matched to a gene: 5. DNA of the CDR3: TGTGCCAGCAGCTTAGGTGGGACAGGTATCTATGGCTACACCTTC. Its protein is CASSLGGTGIYGYTF.

J is TRBJ1-1 and V is TRBV5-1, with no clear D. The length of the CDR3 is 12 residues. CDR1 and CDR2 from the germline V gene are SGHRS and YFSETQ. The ends were cut back, 7 bases at V and 0 bases at J, with 7 bases in the middle. CDR3 coding DNA: TGCGCCAGCGGACGGATGAACACTGAAGCTTTCTTT. It yields the protein CASGRMNTEAFF. The full variable domain, in which reference TRBV5-1 and TRBJ1-1 provide the parts outside the CDR3, is KAGVTQTPRYLIKTRGQQVTLSCSPISGHRSVSWYQQTPGQGLQFLFEYFSETQRNKGNFPGRFSGRQFSNSRSEMNVSTLELGDSALYLCASGRMNTEAFFGQGTRLTVV.

The rearrangement links TRBV5-1 to TRBJ2-1, with D maybe TRBD1 (5 bases). This CDR3 is 16 amino acids long. CDR1 and CDR2 from the germline V gene are SGHRS and YFSETQ. Trimming cost V 1 base and J 2 bases, with 13 bases left between them. Here the CDR3 reads CASSLTLGRAYNEQFF. In DNA form, the CDR3 reads TGCGCCAGCAGCTTGACACTGGGCAGGGCCTACAATGAGCAGTTCTTC.

J is TRBJ2-1 and V is TRBV29-1, with 9 bases that match TRBD1. CDR1 is SQVTM, CDR2 ANQGSEA, per germline. Unmatched junction bases numbered 3, after V lost 1 base and J lost 8 bases. The CDR3 covers 13 residues. CDR3 in DNA: TGCAGCGTTGAAGGGGACAGGGCCTATGAGCAGTTCTTC. Its translation is CSVEGDRAYEQFF.

This clonotype was seen a single time. The chain is built from TRBV10-3 and TRBJ2-3; possible D gene TRBD2, 6 bases. V was trimmed by 2 bases and J by 2 bases, leaving 11 bases between them. The CDR3 is 15 residues long. Per the germline V gene, CDR1 is ENHRY and CDR2 is SYGVKD. The CDR3 coding sequence is TGTGCCATCAGTGAGGGAGCGGGCCACACAGATACGCAGTATTTT. It specifies CAISEGAGHTDTQYF.

In its sample, this clonotype was seen once. The V call is TRBV18, the J call TRBJ2-7; TRBD1 matches at 9 bases. Per the germline V gene, CDR1 is KGHSH and CDR2 is LQKENI. Unmatched junction bases numbered 6, after V lost 3 bases and J lost 3 bases. The CDR3 is 15 residues long. In nucleotides, the CDR3 is TGTGCCAGCTCACCGCCGGGACAGGGAGACTACGAGCAGTACTTC. It encodes CASSPPGQGDYEQYF.

This chain links TRBV4-2 with TRBJ2-7, with TRBD1 as a possible D gene (5 bases). Germline values: CDR1 LGHNA, CDR2 YNFKEQ. Trimming left V 1 base short and J 0 bases short, with 13 bases between. CDR3 size: 16 residues. CDR3 in amino acids: CASSQAGALFSYEQYF. DNA for the CDR3: TGTGCCAGCAGCCAAGCTGGGGCTCTCTTCTCCTACGAGCAGTACTTC.

This clonotype was recorded only once. The rearrangement links TRBV10-3 to TRBJ2-1; 7 bases align to TRBD2. V was clipped by 3 bases and J by 2 bases; unmatched bases: 4. CDR1 ENHRY and CDR2 SYGVKD come from the germline V gene. This CDR3 contains 15 residues. Here the CDR3 DNA reads TGTGCCATCAGTGAAACGGGAGGAGCCTACAATGAGCAGTTCTTC. It encodes CAISETGGAYNEQFF.

The chain links TRBV30 to TRBJ2-7, with 9 bases matching TRBD1. This CDR3 contains 14 residues. CDR1 is GTSNPN and CDR2 is SVGIG in the germline V gene (reference sequence). V lost 5 bases, J lost 3 bases, and 8 bases stayed unmatched. CDR3 residues: CAWGPGTGFYEQYF. The CDR3 region has the DNA TGTGCCTGGGGCCCCGGGACAGGGTTCTACGAGCAGTACTTC.

There are a few counts of this clonotype. The chain carries TRBV2 and TRBJ2-7, with D perhaps matching TRBD2 (6 bases). The CDR3 extends over 15 amino acids. Trimming removed 6 bases at V and 0 bases at J, with 15 bases between. Germline lookup yields CDR1 SNHLY and CDR2 FYNNEI. CDR3 residues: CASSRERGHSYEQYF. In DNA form, the CDR3 reads TGTGCCAGCAGCCGGGAGAGGGGTCACTCCTACGAGCAGTACTTC.

This chain joins TRBV28 and TRBJ1-4; no definite D call. The V gene lost 6 bases and the J gene lost 6 bases, with 11 bases spanning the gap. CDR1 is MDHEN, CDR2 SYDVKM, per germline. The CDR3 loop spans 13 amino acids. CDR3 nucleotides: TGTGCCAGCAGGCGAATCGGTTATGAAAAACTGTTTTTT. Its translation: CASRRIGYEKLFF.

The rearrangement joins TRBV11-2 to TRBJ2-3, with D possibly TRBD2 on 6 matching bases. CDR1 and CDR2 (germline): SGHAT, FQNNGV. V gave up 5 bases and J gave up 0 bases, with 12 bases separating them. The CDR3 has 15 amino acids. CDR3 DNA sequence: TGTGCCAGCAGCATGGGGGGACCTAGCACAGATACGCAGTATTTT. Protein: CASSMGGPSTDTQYF.

The sample holds a few counts of this clonotype. The chain carries TRBV5-1 and TRBJ2-3; D is ambiguous. Germline V lookup: CDR1 SGHRS, CDR2 YFSETQ. The CDR3 is 15 amino acids. Trimming took 2 bases from V and 0 from J, leaving 10 bases between them. CDR3 DNA sequence: TGCGCCAGCAGCTTAAGGCAGTTTAGCACAGATACGCAGTATTTT. This translates into CASSLRQFSTDTQYF. Filled out from reference TRBV5-1 and TRBJ2-3, the complete variable domain reads KAGVTQTPRYLIKTRGQQVTLSCSPISGHRSVSWYQQTPGQGLQFLFEYFSETQRNKGNFPGRFSGRQFSNSRSEMNVSTLELGDSALYLCASSLRQFSTDTQYFGPGTRLTVL.